This T cell receptor beta chain was identified during a study of spatial heterogeneity in lung cancer (dated 2019 in TCRdb). Turning to the overall study: More beta-chain than alpha-chain transcripts were consistently detected, likely reflecting higher beta-chain transcript abundance. In the raw uncorrected reads, each unique combination of TCR and UMI appeared more than ten times on average. In non-small cell lung cancer, the study quantitatively compared TCR alpha and beta repertoires across several tumor regions, matched nontumor lung, and blood. Nonsynonymous mutation counts, determined by whole-exome sequencing of tumor tissue, were related to features of the TCR repertoire. Both alpha and beta chains were TCR-sequenced in samples taken at surgery, namely 220 tumor regions, around 64 matched nontumor lung samples and roughly 56 PBMC samples.

There are 18 amino acids in the CDR3, from cysteine to phenylalanine inclusive. The entry retains the CDR3 DNA only, 54 bases that are in frame from base 1. V is pared back by 0 bases and J by 7 bases, with 22 bases lying between the germline termini. As encoded in the germline V gene, CDR1 is SGHVS while CDR2 is FQNEAQ. The time point label of this sample denotes: sample taken at primary tumor resection. Whole RNA extracted from tumor and nontumor lung tissue, or from cryopreserved PBMC samples, was used for TCR sequencing without cell sorting. The donors were 65 to 90 patients from the lung TRACERx cohort who had early-stage, untreated non-small cell lung cancer. Patients were selected for TCR sequencing only if sufficient RNA was available from at least two tumor regions. This clonotype was counted ten times or more. Its antigen has not been determined. No per-base quality is available; no much larger clone lies one base away.

Libraries were made using 5' RACE. The sample was run on a NextSeq 500. The TCR library protocol attached a unique molecular identifier to each TCR cDNA molecule to allow correction of PCR and sequencing errors. The original pipeline was this. TCR identification, UMI-based error correction and CDR3 extraction were performed with Decombinator tools. TCRs above a frequency of 2 per 1,000, corresponding to the top 1% of the tumor frequency distribution, were defined as expanded. Rényi diversity was computed with the R vegan package after subsampling each repertoire 100 times to 5,000 TCRs. CDR3 similarity networks were constructed using string-kernel similarity of amino acid triplets, with links drawn between CDR3s whose pairwise similarity was above 0.82. TCRdb redid the processing of the public reads, applying fastp at Q25 and MiXCR, and retained in-frame beta chains. Merged by CDR3 protein, the rows form single entries marked with the most common genes and DNA. The V and J calls here are based on TCRdb, not the publication. The sample table lists approximately 52,000 distinct CDR3 sequences, more than 6.5% of them with a count of one. Approximately 2.6% of the sample rests with the top ten.

Results the study describes overall, beyond this receptor: Ubiquitous expanded tumor TCRs were detected in blood more often at tumor resection than at routine follow-up. Confirming at a functional level the hypothesis that regional TCRs recognize regional mutations was considered to require additional single-cell paired TCR alpha and beta sequencing.

The source is a female donor with early-stage non-small cell lung cancer. Here the sequenced sample was PBMCs, taken at surgery. Recombination linked TRBV7-8 to TRBJ2-1; perhaps TRBD2 is the D gene, with 6 bases matching. The CDR3 has the sequence CASSLARASGRLPNEQFF. Read as DNA, the sequence is TGTGCCAGCAGCTTAGCGCGGGCCTCAGGGAGGCTTCCTAATGAGCAGTTCTTC.